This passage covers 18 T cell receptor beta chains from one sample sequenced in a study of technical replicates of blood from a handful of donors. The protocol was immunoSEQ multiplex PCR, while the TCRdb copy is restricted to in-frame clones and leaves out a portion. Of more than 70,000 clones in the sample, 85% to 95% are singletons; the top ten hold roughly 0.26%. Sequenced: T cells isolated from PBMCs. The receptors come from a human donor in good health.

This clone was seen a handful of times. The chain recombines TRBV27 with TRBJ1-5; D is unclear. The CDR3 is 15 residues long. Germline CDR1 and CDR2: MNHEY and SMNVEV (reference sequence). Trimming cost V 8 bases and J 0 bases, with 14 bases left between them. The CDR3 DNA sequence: TGTGCCAGCGCAGGTGGGTTTTATAGCAATCAGCCCCAGCATTTT. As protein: CASAGGFYSNQPQHF.

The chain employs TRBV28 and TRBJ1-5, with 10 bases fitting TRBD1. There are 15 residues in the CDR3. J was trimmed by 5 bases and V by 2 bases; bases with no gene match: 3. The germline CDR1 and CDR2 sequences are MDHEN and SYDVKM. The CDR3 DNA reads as TGTGCCAGCAGTTTAGCGACAGGGGGCGATCAGCCCCAGCATTTT. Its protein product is CASSLATGGDQPQHF.

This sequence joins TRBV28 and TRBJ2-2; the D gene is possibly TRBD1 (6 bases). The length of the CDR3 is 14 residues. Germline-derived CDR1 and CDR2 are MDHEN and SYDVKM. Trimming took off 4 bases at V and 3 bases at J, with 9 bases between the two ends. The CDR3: CASSYSGDTGELFF. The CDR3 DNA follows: TGTGCCAGCAGTTATTCAGGGGACACCGGGGAGCTGTTTTTT.

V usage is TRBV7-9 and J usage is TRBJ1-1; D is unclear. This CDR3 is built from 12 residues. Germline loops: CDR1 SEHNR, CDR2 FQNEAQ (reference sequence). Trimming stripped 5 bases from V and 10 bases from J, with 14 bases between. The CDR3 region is CASSRGGYRAFF. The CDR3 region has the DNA TGTGCCAGCAGCCGGGGTGGGTATCGAGCTTTCTTT.

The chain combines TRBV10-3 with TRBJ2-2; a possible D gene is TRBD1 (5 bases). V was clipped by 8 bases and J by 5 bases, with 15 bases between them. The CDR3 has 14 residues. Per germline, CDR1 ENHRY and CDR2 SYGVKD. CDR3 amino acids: CAIGSREGTGELFF. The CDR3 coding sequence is TGTGCCATCGGGTCCAGGGAAGGAACCGGGGAGCTGTTTTTT.

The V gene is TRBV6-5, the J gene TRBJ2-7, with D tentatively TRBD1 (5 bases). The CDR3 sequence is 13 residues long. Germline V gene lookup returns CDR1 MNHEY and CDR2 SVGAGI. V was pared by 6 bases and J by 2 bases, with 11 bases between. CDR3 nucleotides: TGTGCCAGCAGGACGGACATTACCTACGAGCAGTACTTC. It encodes CASRTDITYEQYF.

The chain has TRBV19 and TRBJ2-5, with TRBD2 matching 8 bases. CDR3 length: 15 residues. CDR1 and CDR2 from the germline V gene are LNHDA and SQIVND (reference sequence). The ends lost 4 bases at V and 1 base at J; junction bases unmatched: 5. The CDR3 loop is CASSSGTSFQETQYF. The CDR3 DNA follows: TGTGCCAGTAGTAGTGGGACTAGTTTCCAAGAGACCCAGTACTTC.

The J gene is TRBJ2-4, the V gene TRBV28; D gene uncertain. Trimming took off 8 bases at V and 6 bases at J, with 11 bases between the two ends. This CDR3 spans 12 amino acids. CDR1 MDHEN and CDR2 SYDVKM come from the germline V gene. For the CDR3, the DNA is TGTGCCAGCGGGCCCGTAGGAAACATTCAGTACTTC. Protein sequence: CASGPVGNIQYF.

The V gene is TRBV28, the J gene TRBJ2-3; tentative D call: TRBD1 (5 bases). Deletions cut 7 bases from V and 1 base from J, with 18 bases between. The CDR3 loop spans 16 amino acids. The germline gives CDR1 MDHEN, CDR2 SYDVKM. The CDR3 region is CASTSYSRAGTDTQYF. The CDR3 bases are TGTGCCAGCACCTCTTATAGCAGGGCCGGCACAGATACGCAGTATTTT.

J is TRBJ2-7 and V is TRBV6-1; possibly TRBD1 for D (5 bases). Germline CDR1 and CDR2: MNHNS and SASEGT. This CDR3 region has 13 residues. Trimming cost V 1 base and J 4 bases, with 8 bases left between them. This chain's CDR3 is CASSEEGLYEQYF. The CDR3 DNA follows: TGTGCCAGCAGTGAAGAGGGGTTATACGAGCAGTACTTC.

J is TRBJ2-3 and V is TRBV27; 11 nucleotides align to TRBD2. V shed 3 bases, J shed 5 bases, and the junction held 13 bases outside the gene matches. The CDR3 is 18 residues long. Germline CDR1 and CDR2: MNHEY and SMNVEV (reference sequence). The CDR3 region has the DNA TGTGCCAGCAGTTTCCTAATAGCGGGGGGGCCAAGGTTAGATACGCAGTATTTT. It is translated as CASSFLIAGGPRLDTQYF.

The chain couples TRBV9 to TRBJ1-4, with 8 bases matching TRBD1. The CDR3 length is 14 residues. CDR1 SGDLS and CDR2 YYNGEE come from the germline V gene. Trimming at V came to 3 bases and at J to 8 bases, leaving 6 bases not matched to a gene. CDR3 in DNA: TGTGCCAGCAGCGGCGACAGGGGTCGAGAAAAACTGTTTTTT. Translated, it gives CASSGDRGREKLFF.

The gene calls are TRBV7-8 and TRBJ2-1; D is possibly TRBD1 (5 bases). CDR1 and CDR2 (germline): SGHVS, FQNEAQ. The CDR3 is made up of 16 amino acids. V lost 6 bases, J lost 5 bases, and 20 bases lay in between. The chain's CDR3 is CASRYSPFLGHNEQFF. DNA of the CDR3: TGTGCCAGCAGATATTCACCCTTCCTGGGGCACAATGAGCAGTTCTTC.

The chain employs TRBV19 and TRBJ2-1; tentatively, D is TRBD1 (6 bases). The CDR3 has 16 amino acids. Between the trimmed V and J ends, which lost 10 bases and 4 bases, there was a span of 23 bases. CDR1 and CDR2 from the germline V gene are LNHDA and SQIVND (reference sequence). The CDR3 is CAINPIRDKLYNEQFF. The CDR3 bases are TGTGCCATCAACCCAATCCGGGACAAGCTATACAATGAGCAGTTCTTC. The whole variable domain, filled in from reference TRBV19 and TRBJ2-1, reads DGGITQSPKYLFRKEGQNVTLSCEQNLNHDAMYWYRQDPGQGLRLIYYSQIVNDFQKGDIAEGYSVSREKKESFPLTVTSAQKNPTAFYLCAINPIRDKLYNEQFFGPGTRLTVL.

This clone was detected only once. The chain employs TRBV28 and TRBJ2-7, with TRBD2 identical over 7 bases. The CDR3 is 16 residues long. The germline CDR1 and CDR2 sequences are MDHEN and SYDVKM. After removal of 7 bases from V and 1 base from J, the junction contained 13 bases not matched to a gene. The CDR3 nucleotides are TGTGCCAGCATCGAATCCAGGCTAGCGGTATCCTACGAGCAGTACTTC. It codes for CASIESRLAVSYEQYF.

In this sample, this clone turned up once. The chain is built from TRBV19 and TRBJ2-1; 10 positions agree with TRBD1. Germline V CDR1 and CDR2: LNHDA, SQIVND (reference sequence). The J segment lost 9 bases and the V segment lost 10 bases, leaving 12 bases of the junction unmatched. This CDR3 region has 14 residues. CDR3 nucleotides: TGTGCCACTACCCGGGACAGGGGACGGCGTGAGCAGTTCTTC. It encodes CATTRDRGRREQFF. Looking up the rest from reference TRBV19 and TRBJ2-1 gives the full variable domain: DGGITQSPKYLFRKEGQNVTLSCEQNLNHDAMYWYRQDPGQGLRLIYYSQIVNDFQKGDIAEGYSVSREKKESFPLTVTSAQKNPTAFYLCATTRDRGRREQFFGPGTRLTVL.

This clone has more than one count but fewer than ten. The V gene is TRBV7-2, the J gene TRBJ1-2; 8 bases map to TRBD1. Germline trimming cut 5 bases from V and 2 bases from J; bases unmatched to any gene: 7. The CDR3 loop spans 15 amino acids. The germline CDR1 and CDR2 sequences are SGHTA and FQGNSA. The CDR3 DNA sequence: TGTGCCAGCAGCGCGGGACAGGTGCCGAACTATGGCTACACCTTC. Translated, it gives CASSAGQVPNYGYTF. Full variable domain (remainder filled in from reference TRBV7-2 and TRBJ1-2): GAGVSQSPSNKVTEKGKDVELRCDPISGHTALYWYRQSLGQGLEFLIYFQGNSAPDKSGLPSDRFSAERTGGSVSTLTIQRTQQEDSAVYLCASSAGQVPNYGYTFGSGTRLTVV.

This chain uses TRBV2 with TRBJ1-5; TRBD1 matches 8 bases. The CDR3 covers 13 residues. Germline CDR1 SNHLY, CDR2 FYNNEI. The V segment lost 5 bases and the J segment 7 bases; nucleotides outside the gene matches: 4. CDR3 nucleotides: TGTGCCAGCAGTCAGGGGGCAGGGCAGCCCCAGCATTTT. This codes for CASSQGAGQPQHF.